This T cell receptor (beta chain) derives from a study of blood T cells in healthy people across ages. Overall study results and limits: There were more naive CD4+ cells and higher diversity in long-lived donors than in aged donors.

The use of a sample-barcoded 5' primer and a J-beta primer mix characterized a second PCR of 7 to 11 cycles. CDR3-containing paired-end reads numbering at least 2.5 million came from each sample. TCRdb recomputed calls from the 5' RACE reads with MiXCR, one row per CDR3 protein. The table records about 1 million distinct CDR3 sequences, 35% to 50% of them present only once. As to this clonotype: Antigen: not known.

Germline-derived CDR1 and CDR2 are SGHVS and FQNEAQ. This CDR3 has 15 residues. V gave up 5 bases and J gave up 15 bases, with 26 bases separating them. The chain recombines TRBV7-8 with TRBJ2-1; D might be TRBD2 (7 bases). This receptor was taken from a woman aged 55-69 years in good health. Sequenced input: blood. The CDR3 DNA follows: TGTGCCAGCAGCGCCCGGACGGGGGGCGAGGACGAGGGGTTCTTC. Amino acids: CASSARTGGEDEGFF.